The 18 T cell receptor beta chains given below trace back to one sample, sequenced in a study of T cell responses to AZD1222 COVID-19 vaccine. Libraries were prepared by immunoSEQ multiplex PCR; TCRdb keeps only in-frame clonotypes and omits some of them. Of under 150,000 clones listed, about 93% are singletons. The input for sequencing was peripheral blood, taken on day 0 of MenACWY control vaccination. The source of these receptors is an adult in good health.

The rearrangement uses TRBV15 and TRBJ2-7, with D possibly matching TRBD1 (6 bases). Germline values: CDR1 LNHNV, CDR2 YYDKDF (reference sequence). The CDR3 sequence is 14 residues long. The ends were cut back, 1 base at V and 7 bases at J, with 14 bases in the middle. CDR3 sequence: CATSRGQVLGEQYF. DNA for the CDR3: TGTGCCACCAGCAGAGGACAGGTTCTCGGAGAGCAGTACTTC.

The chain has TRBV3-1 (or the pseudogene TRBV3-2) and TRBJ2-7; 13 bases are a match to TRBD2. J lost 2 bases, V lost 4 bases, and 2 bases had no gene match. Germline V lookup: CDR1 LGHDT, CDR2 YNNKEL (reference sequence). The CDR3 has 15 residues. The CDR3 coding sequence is TGTGCCAGCAGCCCTACTAGCGGGGGGGCCTACGAGCAGTACTTC. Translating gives CASSPTSGGAYEQYF.

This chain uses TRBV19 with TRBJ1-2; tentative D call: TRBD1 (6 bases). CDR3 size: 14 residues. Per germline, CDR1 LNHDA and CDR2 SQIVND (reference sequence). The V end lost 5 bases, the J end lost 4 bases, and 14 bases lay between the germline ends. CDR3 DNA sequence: TGTGCCAGTAGTCCCGGTCGGGGGCCCTATGGCTACACCTTC. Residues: CASSPGRGPYGYTF.

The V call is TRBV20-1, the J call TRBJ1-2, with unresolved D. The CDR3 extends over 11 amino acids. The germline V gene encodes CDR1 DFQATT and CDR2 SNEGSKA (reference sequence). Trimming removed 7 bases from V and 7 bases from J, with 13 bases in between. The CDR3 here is CSVQRAGGYTF. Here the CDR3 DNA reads TGCAGTGTCCAAAGAGCCGGTGGCTACACCTTC.

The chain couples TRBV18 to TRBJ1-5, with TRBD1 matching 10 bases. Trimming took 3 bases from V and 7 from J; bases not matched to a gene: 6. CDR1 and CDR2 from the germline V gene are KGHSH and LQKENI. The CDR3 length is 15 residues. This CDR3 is CASSPPGTGDQPQHF. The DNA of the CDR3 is TGTGCCAGCTCACCCCCCGGGACAGGGGACCAGCCCCAGCATTTT.

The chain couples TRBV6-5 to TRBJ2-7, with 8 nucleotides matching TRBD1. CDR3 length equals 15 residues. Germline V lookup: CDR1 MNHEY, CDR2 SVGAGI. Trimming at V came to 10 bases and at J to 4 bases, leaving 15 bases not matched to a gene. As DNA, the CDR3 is TGTGCCACCATCCTGGGCGGGACAGGAGGGTACGAGCAGTACTTC. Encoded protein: CATILGGTGGYEQYF.

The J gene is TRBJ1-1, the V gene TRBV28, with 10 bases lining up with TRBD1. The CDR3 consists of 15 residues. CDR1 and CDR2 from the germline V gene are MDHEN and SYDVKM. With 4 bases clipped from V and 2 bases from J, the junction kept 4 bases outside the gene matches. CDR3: CASSWTGGRNTEAFF. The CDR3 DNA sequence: TGTGCCAGCAGTTGGACAGGGGGACGAAACACTGAAGCTTTCTTT. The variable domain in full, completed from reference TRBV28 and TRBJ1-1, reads DVKVTQSSRYLVKRTGEKVFLECVQDMDHENMFWYRQDPGLGLRLIYFSYDVKMKEKGDIPEGYSVSREKKERFSLILESASTNQTSMYLCASSWTGGRNTEAFFGQGTRLTVV.

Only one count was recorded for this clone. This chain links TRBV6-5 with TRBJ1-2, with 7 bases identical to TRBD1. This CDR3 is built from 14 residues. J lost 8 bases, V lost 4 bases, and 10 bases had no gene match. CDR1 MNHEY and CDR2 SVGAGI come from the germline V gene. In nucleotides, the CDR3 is TGTGCCAGCAGTTCTCGGACAGGCCCGATGGGCTACACCTTC. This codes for CASSSRTGPMGYTF.

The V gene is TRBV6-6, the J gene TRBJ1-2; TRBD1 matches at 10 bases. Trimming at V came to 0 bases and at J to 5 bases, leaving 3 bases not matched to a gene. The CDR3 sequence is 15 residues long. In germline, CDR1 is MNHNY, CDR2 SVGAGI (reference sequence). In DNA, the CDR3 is TGTGCCAGCAGTTACTCGGAGGGACAGGGGTATGGCTACACCTTC. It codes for CASSYSEGQGYGYTF.

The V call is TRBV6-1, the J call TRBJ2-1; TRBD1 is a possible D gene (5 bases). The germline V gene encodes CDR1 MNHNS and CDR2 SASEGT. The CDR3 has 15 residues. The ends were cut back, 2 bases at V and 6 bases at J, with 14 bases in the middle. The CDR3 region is CASSEWAGKFNEQFF. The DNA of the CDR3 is TGTGCCAGCAGTGAATGGGCAGGGAAGTTCAATGAGCAGTTCTTC.

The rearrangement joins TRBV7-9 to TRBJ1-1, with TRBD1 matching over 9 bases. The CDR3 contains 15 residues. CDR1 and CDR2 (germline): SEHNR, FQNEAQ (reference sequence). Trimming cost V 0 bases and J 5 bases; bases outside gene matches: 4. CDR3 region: CASSLAYRGRTEAFF. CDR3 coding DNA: TGTGCCAGCAGCTTAGCCTACAGGGGGCGGACTGAAGCTTTCTTT.

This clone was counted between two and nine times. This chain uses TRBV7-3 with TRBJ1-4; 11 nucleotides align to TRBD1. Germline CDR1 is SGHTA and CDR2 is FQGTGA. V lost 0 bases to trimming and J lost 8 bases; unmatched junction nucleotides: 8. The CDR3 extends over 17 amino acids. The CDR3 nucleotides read TGTGCCAGCAGCTTAACAGGGACAGGGGGATTTGGGGAAAAACTGTTTTTT. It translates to CASSLTGTGGFGEKLFF.

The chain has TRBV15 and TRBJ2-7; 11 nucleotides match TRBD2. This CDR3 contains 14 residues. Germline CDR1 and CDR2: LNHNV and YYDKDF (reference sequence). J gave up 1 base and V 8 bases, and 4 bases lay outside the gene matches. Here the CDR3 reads CATATSGNSYEQYF. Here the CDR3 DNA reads TGTGCCACCGCGACTAGCGGGAATTCCTACGAGCAGTACTTC.

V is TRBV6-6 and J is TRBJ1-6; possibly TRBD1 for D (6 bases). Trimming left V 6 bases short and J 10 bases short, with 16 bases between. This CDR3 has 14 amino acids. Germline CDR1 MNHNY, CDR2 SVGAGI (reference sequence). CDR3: CASRTDSAGSPLHF. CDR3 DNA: TGTGCCAGCAGGACGGACAGTGCGGGATCACCCCTCCACTTT.

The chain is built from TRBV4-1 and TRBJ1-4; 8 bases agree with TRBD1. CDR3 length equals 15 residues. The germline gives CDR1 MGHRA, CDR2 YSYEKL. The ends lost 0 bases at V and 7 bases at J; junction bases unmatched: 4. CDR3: CASSQDRTGSEKLFF. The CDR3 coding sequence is TGCGCCAGCAGCCAAGATCGGACAGGGAGTGAAAAACTGTTTTTT.

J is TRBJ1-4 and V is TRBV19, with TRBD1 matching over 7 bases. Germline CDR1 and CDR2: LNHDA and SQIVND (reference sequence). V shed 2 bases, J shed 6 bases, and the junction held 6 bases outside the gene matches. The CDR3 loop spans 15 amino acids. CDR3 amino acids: CASSITTGRHEKLFF. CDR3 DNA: TGTGCCAGTAGTATAACGACAGGGCGACATGAAAAACTGTTTTTT. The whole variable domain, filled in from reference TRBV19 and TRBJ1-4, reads DGGITQSPKYLFRKEGQNVTLSCEQNLNHDAMYWYRQDPGQGLRLIYYSQIVNDFQKGDIAEGYSVSREKKESFPLTVTSAQKNPTAFYLCASSITTGRHEKLFFGSGTQLSVL.

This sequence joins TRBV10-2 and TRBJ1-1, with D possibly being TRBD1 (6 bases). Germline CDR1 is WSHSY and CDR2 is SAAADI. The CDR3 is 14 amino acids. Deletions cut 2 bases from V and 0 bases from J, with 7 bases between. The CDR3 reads CASSERGVNTEAFF. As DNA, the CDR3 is TGCGCCAGCAGTGAGAGGGGGGTGAACACTGAAGCTTTCTTT.

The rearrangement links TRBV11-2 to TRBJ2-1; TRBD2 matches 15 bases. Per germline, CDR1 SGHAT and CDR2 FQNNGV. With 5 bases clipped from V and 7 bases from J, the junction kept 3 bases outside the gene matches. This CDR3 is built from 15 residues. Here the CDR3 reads CASSHGLAGGNEQFF. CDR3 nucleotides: TGTGCCAGCAGCCATGGACTAGCGGGAGGGAATGAGCAGTTCTTC.